These 23 T cell receptor beta chains were all obtained from the same sample, sequenced in a study of blood T cell repertoires in COVID-19. Clones were read by immunoSEQ multiplex PCR, and TCRdb kept only the in-frame ones, dropping some. Among around 250,000 clones listed, around 90% were seen once. The source material was peripheral blood. The origin of the receptors is a human donor in a cohort sampled during active COVID-19.

The chain carries TRBV27 and TRBJ1-5, with 7 positions matching TRBD1. The CDR3 is made up of 16 amino acids. V gave up 6 bases and J gave up 4 bases; unmatched junction bases: 12. Germline V gene sequence: CDR1 MNHEY, CDR2 SMNVEV (reference sequence). CDR3 in DNA: TGTGCCAGCAGCAGATCCGGGACAGTCAAAAATCAGCCCCAGCATTTT. Residues: CASSRSGTVKNQPQHF.

The rearrangement links TRBV21-1 to TRBJ1-5; no DNA check was done on the table's D call, TRBD1. TRBV21-1 represents a pseudogene. This CDR3 has 18 amino acids. CDR3 sequence: CASSEPTGVRRGNQPQHF. CDR3 bases: TGTGCCAGCAGCGAACCGACAGGGGTACGAAGGGGCAATCAGCCCCAGCATTTT.

The rearrangement links TRBV19 to TRBJ2-1; tentatively, D is TRBD2 (6 bases). CDR1 is LNHDA, CDR2 SQIVND, per germline (reference sequence). The ends were cut back, 1 base at V and 7 bases at J, with 17 bases in the middle. The CDR3 consists of 16 residues. The CDR3 nucleotides are TGTGCCAGTAGTATAGGGAGACTAGGGCTGAAGAATGAGCAGTTCTTC. Protein product: CASSIGRLGLKNEQFF.

This chain links TRBV4-3 with TRBJ1-2; 8 nucleotides agree with TRBD1. J was trimmed by 6 bases and V by 4 bases; bases with no gene match: 7. The CDR3 runs to 14 residues. Germline assignment: CDR1 LGHNA and CDR2 YSLEER. The CDR3 DNA reads as TGCGCCAGCAGCCCTCAGGACAGGGTAAATGGCTACACCTTC. Translating gives CASSPQDRVNGYTF.

V and J are TRBV3-1 (or the pseudogene TRBV3-2) and TRBJ2-3; the D gene is possibly TRBD1 (6 bases). The germline V gene has CDR1 LGHDT and CDR2 YNNKEL (reference sequence). Trimming shortened V by 2 bases and J by 2 bases, and 14 bases separated the two germline ends. The CDR3 length is 16 residues. The CDR3 protein is CASSQRRQVDTDTQYF. The CDR3 nucleotides read TGTGCCAGCAGCCAACGTAGACAGGTTGACACAGATACGCAGTATTTT.

V gene TRBV7-9 combines with J gene TRBJ1-2; 10 nucleotides agree with TRBD1. The CDR3 is 13 residues long. Per the germline V gene, CDR1 is SEHNR and CDR2 is FQNEAQ (reference sequence). Germline trimming cut 5 bases from V and 6 bases from J; bases unmatched to any gene: 3. CDR3 region: CASSPTGGDGYTF. In nucleotides, the CDR3 is TGTGCCAGCAGCCCGACAGGGGGCGATGGCTACACCTTC.

The chain recombines TRBV7-9 with TRBJ2-7, with TRBD2 as a possible D gene (6 bases). Germline CDR1 SEHNR, CDR2 FQNEAQ (reference sequence). Trimming stripped 3 bases from V and 2 bases from J, with 14 bases between. The CDR3 length is 15 residues. The CDR3 reads CASSFRDWGTYEQYF. CDR3 DNA sequence: TGTGCCAGCAGCTTCCGGGACTGGGGAACCTACGAGCAGTACTTC.

The chain uses TRBV5-6 and TRBJ2-7; 7 bases agree with TRBD2. Germline CDR1 is SGHDT and CDR2 is YYEEEE. The CDR3 sequence is 13 residues long. J lost 5 bases, V lost 3 bases, and 5 bases had no gene match. CDR3 nucleotide sequence: TGTGCCAGCAGCTATTGGGGGGGAAACGAGCAGTACTTC. It encodes CASSYWGGNEQYF.

The rearrangement joins TRBV15 to TRBJ2-7; the D is unclear. Germline V gene lookup returns CDR1 LNHNV and CDR2 YYDKDF (reference sequence). The V and J ends lost 2 bases and 0 bases respectively, with 8 bases between them. The CDR3 covers 14 residues. The CDR3 sequence is CATSRHSSSYEQYF. The CDR3 DNA sequence: TGTGCCACCAGCAGACATTCTAGCTCCTACGAGCAGTACTTC.

The V gene is TRBV9, the J gene TRBJ2-1; no definite D call. The germline V gene encodes CDR1 SGDLS and CDR2 YYNGEE. V lost 0 bases to trimming and J lost 10 bases, with 8 bases between them. CDR3 length equals 12 residues. Here the CDR3 reads CASSVGLGEQFF. Written as DNA, the CDR3 is TGTGCCAGCAGCGTAGGTCTCGGGGAGCAGTTCTTC. Drawing the rest from reference TRBV9 and TRBJ2-1, the complete variable domain is DSGVTQTPKHLITATGQRVTLRCSPRSGDLSVYWYQQSLDQGLQFLIQYYNGEERAKGNILERFSAQQFPDLHSELNLSSLELGDSALYFCASSVGLGEQFFGPGTRLTVL.

Here the CDR3 DNA reads TGTGCCAGTAGTATTGGGACAGGGGATCTCGACGAGCAGTACTTC. Its protein product is CASSIGTGDLDEQYF. The gene calls are TRBV19 and TRBJ2-7; the match to TRBD1 covers 10 bases. Germline V gene sequence: CDR1 LNHDA, CDR2 SQIVND (reference sequence). J lost 5 bases, V lost 3 bases, and 7 bases had no gene match. This CDR3 region has 15 residues.

This sequence joins TRBV6-5 and TRBJ1-2; TRBD1 aligns across 7 bases. Per germline, CDR1 MNHEY and CDR2 SVGAGI. V trimming: 0 bases; J trimming: 5 bases; junction bases outside the gene matches: 6. This CDR3 region has 15 residues. The chain's CDR3 is CASSYSGRGLYGYTF. The DNA for the CDR3 is TGTGCCAGCAGTTACTCTGGCAGGGGGTTATATGGCTACACCTTC.

CDR3 protein: CASGTPVPHEQYF. The CDR3 DNA reads as TGTGCCAGCGGGACTCCAGTTCCCCACGAGCAGTACTTC. The V call is TRBV28, the J call TRBJ2-7; D perhaps matches TRBD2 (6 bases). CDR1 MDHEN and CDR2 SYDVKM come from the germline V gene. This CDR3 has 13 residues. Trimming removed 8 bases at V and 5 bases at J, with 16 bases between.

The J gene is TRBJ1-1, the V gene TRBV7-8; D is uncertain. V was clipped by 4 bases and J by 1 base, with 22 bases between them. This CDR3 comprises 18 residues. Germline V gene lookup returns CDR1 SGHVS and CDR2 FQNEAQ. The CDR3 is CASSSRQSAVLPNTEAFF. The CDR3 DNA reads TGTGCCAGCAGCTCGCGTCAAAGCGCGGTGCTTCCGAACACTGAAGCTTTCTTT.

J is TRBJ2-7 and V is TRBV7-8; 7 positions match TRBD2. The germline gives CDR1 SGHVS, CDR2 FQNEAQ. V was clipped by 6 bases and J by 2 bases; unmatched bases: 7. This CDR3 has 14 residues. CDR3 in DNA: TGTGCCAGCAGTAGAGCGGGGCCTCCCTACGAGCAGTACTTC. Encoded protein: CASSRAGPPYEQYF.

This rearrangement joins TRBV6-5 to TRBJ1-2, with D maybe TRBD1 (6 bases). The germline V and J ends were trimmed by 6 bases and 1 base, with 15 bases remaining between them. Germline loops: CDR1 MNHEY, CDR2 SVGAGI. CDR3 size: 15 residues. CDR3 region: CASSSQRGFNYGYTF. CDR3 DNA: TGTGCCAGCAGCTCGCAAAGGGGGTTTAACTATGGCTACACCTTC.

This chain uses TRBV19 with TRBJ2-1, with D tentatively TRBD2 (6 bases). In germline, CDR1 is LNHDA, CDR2 SQIVND (reference sequence). Trimming removed 3 bases from V and 0 bases from J, with 9 bases in between. The CDR3 is 15 residues long. CDR3 DNA sequence: TGTGCCAGTAGTATCTCCGGGAGCTCCTACAATGAGCAGTTCTTC. Its translation is CASSISGSSYNEQFF.

The chain employs TRBV5-4 and TRBJ2-6; D is possibly TRBD1 (5 bases). There are 18 residues in the CDR3. V lost 4 bases and J lost 0, with 17 bases in between. The germline CDR1 and CDR2 sequences are SGHNT and YYREEE (reference sequence). The CDR3 nucleotides read TGTGCCAGCAGCCCGGGCCCAGGGTTTAGCTCTGGGGCCAACGTCCTGACTTTC. Amino acid sequence: CASSPGPGFSSGANVLTF.

This clone is a singleton in its sample. The V gene is TRBV4-3, the J gene TRBJ2-7; 9 bases align to TRBD1. Germline CDR1 LGHNA, CDR2 YSLEER. The CDR3 is made up of 16 amino acids. V was pared by 3 bases and J by 5 bases, with 11 bases of the junction left unmatched. CDR3 protein: CASSHQTGTGIDEQYF. DNA for the CDR3: TGCGCCAGCAGCCACCAAACCGGGACAGGGATTGACGAGCAGTACTTC.

This chain links TRBV18 with TRBJ2-7, with a possible D match to TRBD1 (6 bases). V lost 5 bases and J 1 base, leaving 15 bases between the germline ends. The CDR3 is 15 amino acids. CDR1 and CDR2 (germline): KGHSH, LQKENI. In DNA, the CDR3 is TGTGCCAGCTCAAGGGGACACCCCCTTTCCTACGAGCAGTACTTC. This codes for CASSRGHPLSYEQYF.

DNA for the CDR3: TGTGCCAGCAGCGCAATGGAGGGCAGGTACGAGCAGTACTTC. It specifies CASSAMEGRYEQYF. The chain recombines TRBV11-2 with TRBJ2-7; maybe TRBD2 (6 bases). Trimming took 5 bases from V and 4 from J, leaving 15 bases between them. This CDR3 is built from 14 residues. Germline lookup yields CDR1 SGHAT and CDR2 FQNNGV.

This clone has a single count. This chain links TRBV4-3 with TRBJ2-7, with D possibly being TRBD2 (5 bases). Germline CDR1 reads LGHNA; CDR2 reads YSLEER. V was shortened by 0 bases and J by 3 bases, with 9 bases between the two germline ends. The CDR3 has 14 amino acids. The CDR3 region is CASSQDPADYEQYF. The CDR3 DNA reads as TGCGCCAGCAGCCAAGACCCAGCGGACTACGAGCAGTACTTC.

As DNA, the CDR3 is TGCAGCGTTGAGAGGGGATCGGGGGACAATCAGCCCCAGCATTTT. Protein sequence: CSVERGSGDNQPQHF. The chain employs TRBV29-1 and TRBJ1-5, with TRBD1 as a possible D gene (5 bases). The CDR3 is made up of 15 amino acids. Germline CDR1 and CDR2: SQVTM and ANQGSEA. V was shortened by 3 bases and J by 3 bases, with 15 bases between the two germline ends.